Each of the 21 T cell receptor beta chains below was sequenced from the same sample in a study of cytomegalovirus exposure and HLA in healthy donors. Use of 60 Vbeta and 13 Jbeta primers characterized the PCR. Clones were sequenced by immunoSEQ multiplex PCR, and TCRdb holds only the in-frame ones, with some missing. The sample consists of roughly 110,000 clones, 79% of them appearing once. Specimen: PBMCs. Receptor source: a woman under 30 in good health and CMV-seropositive.

There are a few counts of this clone. The rearrangement uses TRBV5-3 and TRBJ1-1; maybe TRBD1 (5 bases). TRBV5-3 is an ORF for which the function is uncertain. Trimming cost V 4 bases and J 1 base, with 11 bases left between them. CDR3 size: 14 residues. The CDR3 nucleotides read TGTGCCAGAAGCCTTGACAGAACGAACACTGAAGCTTTCTTT. Its protein is CARSLDRTNTEAFF.

The chain recombines TRBV27 with TRBJ2-1; 10 nucleotides agree with TRBD2. The CDR3 contains 17 residues. The V segment lost 6 bases and the J segment 3 bases; nucleotides outside the gene matches: 11. The V gene's germline CDR1 is MNHEY and CDR2 SMNVEV (reference sequence). The CDR3 sequence: CASSRYLAGVSYNEQFF. Here the CDR3 DNA reads TGTGCCAGCAGCAGATACCTAGCGGGAGTAAGCTACAATGAGCAGTTCTTC.

This clone was detected only once. This sequence joins TRBV6-1 and TRBJ1-1; TRBD1 agrees at 7 bases. V lost 4 bases and J lost 11; bases outside the gene matches: 13. Germline V gene sequence: CDR1 MNHNS, CDR2 SASEGT. The CDR3 runs to 14 residues. The CDR3 loop reads CASSVTGAEYSAFF. CDR3 sequence (DNA): TGTGCCAGCAGTGTAACAGGGGCGGAGTATTCGGCTTTCTTT.

The chain uses TRBV9 and TRBJ2-1; TRBD2 is a possible D gene (5 bases). This CDR3 comprises 13 residues. Trimming stripped 7 bases from V and 0 bases from J, with 8 bases between. Germline V gene data show CDR1 as SGDLS and CDR2 as YYNGEE. The CDR3 loop reads CASGRDSYNEQFF. Written as DNA, the CDR3 is TGTGCCAGCGGCCGGGACTCCTACAATGAGCAGTTCTTC.

CDR3 in amino acids: CASSRLVLGDEQFF. The CDR3 DNA reads as TGTGCCAGCAGTCGACTAGTGTTGGGCGATGAGCAGTTCTTC. This chain links TRBV2 with TRBJ2-1; TRBD2 is a possible D gene (6 bases). V gave up 5 bases and J gave up 8 bases, with 16 bases separating them. The CDR3 is 14 amino acids. Germline values: CDR1 SNHLY, CDR2 FYNNEI.

This clone came up once. The V call is TRBV6-1, the J call TRBJ2-2; D may be TRBD1 (7 bases). The CDR3 length is 13 residues. Between the trimmed V and J ends, which lost 7 bases and 11 bases, there was a span of 17 bases. Per the germline V gene, CDR1 is MNHNS and CDR2 is SASEGT. The CDR3 reads CASIIRQGGELFF. For the CDR3, the DNA is TGTGCCAGCATTATTAGACAGGGAGGAGAGCTGTTTTTT.

The rearrangement links TRBV7-8 to TRBJ1-5, with 8 bases matching TRBD1. V lost 5 bases, J lost 11 bases, and 14 bases stayed unmatched. Germline CDR1 and CDR2: SGHVS and FQNEAQ. There are 15 residues in the CDR3. CDR3 loop: CASSHPRTGTRAQHF. CDR3 DNA sequence: TGTGCCAGCAGCCATCCAAGGACAGGGACAAGGGCCCAGCATTTT.

The V call is TRBV7-6, the J call TRBJ2-7; 11 bases map to TRBD2. The CDR3 loop spans 15 amino acids. Germline CDR1 SGHVS, CDR2 FNYEAQ. The junction had 7 bases not matched to a gene; V was cut back by 4 bases and J by 5 bases. The DNA for the CDR3 is TGTGCCAGCAGCTGGAACAGGGGACTAGCGGACGAGCAGTACTTC. It is translated as CASSWNRGLADEQYF.

In nucleotides, the CDR3 is TGTGCCAGCAGCCCACAGGGGGCTTCTCGTGGCTACACCTTC. As protein: CASSPQGASRGYTF. This rearrangement joins TRBV7-3 to TRBJ1-2, with 9 positions matching TRBD1. The germline gives CDR1 SGHTA, CDR2 FQGTGA. Unmatched junction bases numbered 8, after V lost 5 bases and J lost 7 bases. The CDR3 spans 14 residues.

V and J are TRBV27 and TRBJ2-3; 7 nucleotides match TRBD2. The CDR3 sequence is 13 residues long. With 7 bases clipped from V and 10 bases from J, the junction kept 11 bases outside the gene matches. The germline V gene encodes CDR1 MNHEY and CDR2 SMNVEV (reference sequence). In DNA form, the CDR3 reads TGTGCCAGCACCACCCAGGGAGGGAGTTCGCAGTATTTT. Residues: CASTTQGGSSQYF.

With respect to this clone: One end of the junction is discordant with germline, which a read error may explain. Other DNA sequences from this sample encode an identical CDR3 as well. The chain carries TRBV5-1 and TRBJ2-3; weak D call: TRBD2 (6 bases). The CDR3 has 14 amino acids. In germline, CDR1 is SGHRS, CDR2 YFSETQ. The CDR3, as DNA: TGCGCCAGCAGCCCCACTACTAGCACCGATACGCAGTATTTT. Its translation: CASSPTTSTDTQYF.

This sequence joins TRBV4-1 and TRBJ1-4; D is unresolved. V was trimmed by 4 bases and J by 8 bases, leaving 8 bases between them. Germline loops: CDR1 MGHRA, CDR2 YSYEKL. This CDR3 spans 12 amino acids. In DNA, the CDR3 is TGCGCCAGCAGCCTGGGAGGGGAAAAACTGTTTTTT. This gives the protein CASSLGGEKLFF.

The chain has TRBV25-1 and TRBJ1-2; D remains unclear. Germline CDR1 reads MGHDK; CDR2 reads SYGVNS. The CDR3 extends over 14 amino acids. V lost 3 bases to trimming and J lost 0 bases, with 8 bases between them. The CDR3 region is CASSERWTNYGYTF. The CDR3 DNA follows: TGTGCCAGCAGTGAGAGGTGGACTAACTATGGCTACACCTTC.

The chain joins TRBV28 to TRBJ1-1, with D unclear. The CDR3 covers 14 residues. CDR1 MDHEN and CDR2 SYDVKM come from the germline V gene. The germline V and J ends were trimmed by 6 bases and 0 bases, with 11 bases remaining between them. The CDR3 protein is CASRPAGLNTEAFF. CDR3 nucleotide sequence: TGTGCCAGCAGGCCGGCGGGTTTGAACACTGAAGCTTTCTTT.

V usage is TRBV28 and J usage is TRBJ2-1, with D possibly being TRBD2 (6 bases). The germline V and J ends were trimmed by 7 bases and 7 bases, with 20 bases remaining between them. CDR1 is MDHEN and CDR2 is SYDVKM in the germline V gene. The CDR3 has 15 amino acids. CDR3: CASIQAGESRNEQFF. In DNA form, the CDR3 reads TGTGCCAGCATACAAGCGGGTGAATCGAGGAATGAGCAGTTCTTC.

CDR3: CATITSGKSQRTDTQYF. The CDR3 DNA sequence: TGTGCCACGATTACTAGCGGGAAGTCCCAGCGCACAGATACGCAGTATTTT. V gene TRBV28 combines with J gene TRBJ2-3, with TRBD2 matching over 10 bases. The CDR3 loop spans 17 amino acids. Germline CDR1 reads MDHEN; CDR2 reads SYDVKM. The trim removed 10 bases at V and 1 base at J, leaving 14 bases unmatched.

The V and J genes are TRBV6-6 and TRBJ2-7, with D possibly matching TRBD1 (5 bases). Per the germline V gene, CDR1 is MNHNY and CDR2 is SVGAGI (reference sequence). The V end lost 2 bases, the J end lost 7 bases, and 12 bases lay between the germline ends. The CDR3 extends over 13 amino acids. CDR3: CASSYLRGAEQYF. The CDR3, as DNA: TGTGCCAGCAGTTACCTCCGTGGGGCGGAGCAGTACTTC.

This clone was recorded only once. This chain uses TRBV10-3 with TRBJ2-1; D remains ambiguous. The CDR3 extends over 15 amino acids. V lost 7 bases to trimming and J lost 0 bases, with 13 bases between them. Germline CDR1 and CDR2: ENHRY and SYGVKD. The CDR3 spells CAITPVASSYNEQFF. Written as DNA, the CDR3 is TGTGCCATCACCCCCGTGGCAAGCTCCTACAATGAGCAGTTCTTC.

The CDR3 coding sequence is TGTGCCAGCAGCCAAGAAGCTAGCGGGGGACTATACAATGAGCAGTTCTTC. It translates to CASSQEASGGLYNEQFF. V usage is TRBV4-2 and J usage is TRBJ2-1; TRBD2 agrees at 10 bases. This CDR3 has 17 amino acids. The trim removed 0 bases at V and 4 bases at J, leaving 6 bases unmatched. Looked up from germline, CDR1 is LGHNA and CDR2 is YNFKEQ.

This clone was seen more than once but under ten times. The rearrangement links TRBV29-1 to TRBJ1-1; tentative D call: TRBD1 (5 bases). CDR1 and CDR2 (germline): SQVTM, ANQGSEA. The V end was cut by 4 bases, the J end by 1 base, with 7 bases between. The CDR3 has 12 residues. The CDR3 loop is CSVARANTEAFF. The CDR3 DNA sequence: TGCAGCGTTGCCAGGGCGAACACTGAAGCTTTCTTT.

V usage is TRBV9 and J usage is TRBJ1-4, with 7 bases lining up with TRBD1. V shed 2 bases and J 5 bases; nucleotides not matched to a gene: 3. CDR3 length equals 14 residues. Germline V gene sequence: CDR1 SGDLS, CDR2 YYNGEE. The CDR3 DNA reads as TGTGCCAGCAGCGTTGGGACAGAGAATGAAAAACTGTTTTTT. The encoded protein is CASSVGTENEKLFF.